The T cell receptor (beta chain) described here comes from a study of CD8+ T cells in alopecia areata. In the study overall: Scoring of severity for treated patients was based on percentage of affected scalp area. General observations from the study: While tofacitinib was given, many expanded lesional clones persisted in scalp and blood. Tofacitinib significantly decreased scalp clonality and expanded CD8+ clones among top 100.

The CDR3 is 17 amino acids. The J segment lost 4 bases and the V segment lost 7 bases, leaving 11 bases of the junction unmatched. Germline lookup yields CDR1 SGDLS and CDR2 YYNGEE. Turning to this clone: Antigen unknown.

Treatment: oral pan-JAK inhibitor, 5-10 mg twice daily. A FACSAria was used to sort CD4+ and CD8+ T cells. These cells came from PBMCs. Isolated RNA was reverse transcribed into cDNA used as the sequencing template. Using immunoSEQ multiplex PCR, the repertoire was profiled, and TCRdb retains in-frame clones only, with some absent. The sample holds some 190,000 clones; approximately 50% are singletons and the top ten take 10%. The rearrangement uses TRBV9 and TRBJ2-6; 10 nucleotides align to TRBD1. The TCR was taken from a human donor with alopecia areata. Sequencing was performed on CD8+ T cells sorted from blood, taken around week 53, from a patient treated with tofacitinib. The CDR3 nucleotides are TGTGCCAGCGGCCTCCCGGGACAGGGGACCGGGGCCAACGTCCTGACTTTC. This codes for CASGLPGQGTGANVLTF.